These 11 T cell receptor beta chains share one sample of origin, sequenced in a study of PD-1 blockade in classical Hodgkin lymphoma. Brentuximab vedotin exposure varied among the patients, all of whom had relapsed after autologous stem cell transplantation. From thawed PBMCs, CD4+ T cells were purified using magnetic negative selection. TCRdb's table, derived via immunoSEQ multiplex PCR, lists solely in-frame clones and lacks some. Of roughly 9,000 clones in the sample, about 80% were seen once. Specimen: CD4+ T cells from blood, collected at baseline. Source of these receptors: a human donor with classical Hodgkin lymphoma.

The gene calls are TRBV7-9 and TRBJ2-1, with D maybe TRBD2 (7 bases). This CDR3 is built from 16 residues. Deletions cut 4 bases from V and 6 bases from J, with 19 bases between. Germline V CDR1 and CDR2: SEHNR, FQNEAQ (reference sequence). The CDR3 DNA reads TGTGCCAGCAGCTCGCGGGGGCGGGAGTTCTTCAATGAGCAGTTCTTC. This codes for CASSSRGREFFNEQFF.

The J gene is TRBJ2-1, the V gene TRBV5-1, with 11 bases lining up with TRBD1. The CDR3 has 17 amino acids. Unmatched junction bases numbered 10, after V lost 4 bases and J lost 4 bases. The germline V gene has CDR1 SGHRS and CDR2 YFSETQ. The CDR3 nucleotides read TGCGCCAGCAGCCTGGGAGGGACAGGGGGGTTATACAATGAGCAGTTCTTC. As protein: CASSLGGTGGLYNEQFF.

CDR3 nucleotide sequence: TGCGCCAGCAGCCAAGAGGGTGGACAGGGGCGAAATCAGCCCCAGCATTTT. Translation: CASSQEGGQGRNQPQHF. This chain uses TRBV4-1 with TRBJ1-5; 9 nucleotides line up with TRBD1. The trim removed 0 bases at V and 4 bases at J, leaving 7 bases unmatched. The CDR3 runs 17 residues. Germline CDR1 reads MGHRA; CDR2 reads YSYEKL.

The rearrangement links TRBV18 to TRBJ1-4; D remains unclear. The CDR3 runs 14 residues. Germline CDR1 KGHSH, CDR2 LQKENI. The ends were cut back, 2 bases at V and 0 bases at J, with 4 bases in the middle. The CDR3 spells CASSPRATNEKLFF. CDR3 nucleotides: TGTGCCAGCTCACCAAGGGCAACTAATGAAAAACTGTTTTTT.

The CDR3 sequence is CASSYAEPTEAFF. CDR3 sequence (DNA): TGTGCCAGCAGCTACGCAGAGCCCACTGAAGCTTTCTTT. V and J are TRBV6-1 and TRBJ1-1; no clear D gene. The germline V gene encodes CDR1 MNHNS and CDR2 SASEGT. The CDR3 is made up of 13 amino acids. Trimming removed 6 bases at V and 4 bases at J, with 12 bases between.

The genes are TRBV7-9 and TRBJ1-5; D unresolved. There are 14 residues in the CDR3. Germline CDR1 and CDR2: SEHNR and FQNEAQ (reference sequence). Trimming shortened V by 5 bases and J by 0 bases, and 8 bases separated the two germline ends. The CDR3 protein is CASSRGNSNQPQHF. DNA of the CDR3: TGTGCCAGCAGCCGTGGAAATAGCAATCAGCCCCAGCATTTT.

This chain joins TRBV18 and TRBJ2-3; 9 nucleotides line up with TRBD2. V trimming: 0 bases; J trimming: 2 bases; junction bases outside the gene matches: 3. The CDR3 has 16 amino acids. Germline V gene sequence: CDR1 KGHSH, CDR2 LQKENI. CDR3 region: CASSPPTSGTTDTQYF. CDR3 sequence (DNA): TGTGCCAGCTCACCACCGACTAGCGGAACCACAGATACGCAGTATTTT.

This clone is judged large. V is TRBV4-1 and J is TRBJ2-1; unclear D gene. In germline, CDR1 is MGHRA, CDR2 YSYEKL. Trimming shortened V by 2 bases and J by 4 bases, and 9 bases separated the two germline ends. CDR3 length: 14 amino acids. The CDR3 spells CASSQTTFYNEQFF. The CDR3 DNA follows: TGCGCCAGCAGCCAAACGACCTTTTACAATGAGCAGTTCTTC.

The chain is built from TRBV7-2 and TRBJ2-2; D possibly corresponds to TRBD1 (6 bases). The CDR3 is 15 residues long. Deletions cut 2 bases from V and 6 bases from J, with 13 bases between. Germline V gene lookup returns CDR1 SGHTA and CDR2 FQGNSA. CDR3 amino acids: CASSLLRGSSGELFF. CDR3 sequence (DNA): TGTGCCAGCAGCTTATTAAGGGGGTCATCCGGGGAGCTGTTTTTT.

J is TRBJ2-1 and V is TRBV6-5; TRBD2 matches 8 bases. With V trimmed by 6 bases and J by 7 bases, 8 bases remained unmatched. Germline V gives CDR1 MNHEY, CDR2 SVGAGI. CDR3 length: 14 amino acids. The CDR3 sequence is CASSPLGGENEQFF. The CDR3 nucleotides are TGTGCCAGCAGCCCTCTCGGGGGGGAGAATGAGCAGTTCTTC.

The rearrangement joins TRBV18 to TRBJ1-3; D is possibly TRBD1 (5 bases). V lost 4 bases and J 0 bases, leaving 25 bases between the germline ends. CDR3 length: 20 amino acids. The germline V gene has CDR1 KGHSH and CDR2 LQKENI. The CDR3 DNA sequence: TGTGCCAGCTCACAGCTGGGGCCCGGAACGTCGAGTCCCTCTGGAAACACCATATATTTT. Translated, it gives CASSQLGPGTSSPSGNTIYF.